This passage covers 10 T cell receptor beta chains from one sample sequenced in a study of shared clonotypes between healthy human individuals. Clones were read by immunoSEQ multiplex PCR, and TCRdb kept only the in-frame ones, dropping some. Found here are around 600,000 clones, approximately 95% of them singletons; the top ten hold around 0.11%. Naive CD8 cells lacked CD45RO, underwent positive selection for CCR7 and left out terminally differentiated effector memory CD45RA+ cells. Sequenced input: naive CD8+ T cells sorted from blood. Receptors were obtained from a woman aged 25 to 45 in good health.

This chain connects TRBV7-9 to TRBJ1-1; no clear D. This CDR3 has 13 amino acids. CDR1 and CDR2 from the germline V gene are SEHNR and FQNEAQ (reference sequence). Trimming removed 3 bases at V and 12 bases at J, with 17 bases between. The CDR3 DNA is TGTGCCAGCAGCTTCGGTACGCGCGACACGACTTTCTTT. As protein: CASSFGTRDTTFF.

This clone occurred once. The chain is built from TRBV5-6 and TRBJ1-3; 11 bases map to TRBD1. The germline V gene encodes CDR1 SGHDT and CDR2 YYEEEE. The CDR3 totals 17 residues. V dropped 0 bases and J dropped 3; count of bases not matched to a gene: 5. CDR3 nucleotide sequence: TGTGCCAGCAGCTTGGCGGGACAGGGGGTTTTTGGAAACACCATATATTTT. This encodes CASSLAGQGVFGNTIYF.

V is TRBV7-9 and J is TRBJ2-7; D is unresolved. This CDR3 contains 15 residues. In germline, CDR1 is SEHNR, CDR2 FQNEAQ (reference sequence). Trimming stripped 1 base from V and 1 base from J, with 11 bases between. The CDR3 spells CASSLDTGPSYEQYF. Here the CDR3 DNA reads TGTGCCAGCAGCTTAGACACCGGACCATCCTACGAGCAGTACTTC.

This chain connects TRBV19 to TRBJ2-5, with TRBD2 matching over 10 bases. CDR1 is LNHDA and CDR2 is SQIVND in the germline V gene (reference sequence). The CDR3 has 16 residues. The V gene end was trimmed by 5 bases and the J gene end by 0 bases; junction bases not matched to a gene: 6. The CDR3 is CASSAEGLANQETQYF. The CDR3 DNA reads TGTGCCAGTAGTGCTGAGGGACTAGCGAACCAAGAGACCCAGTACTTC.

The chain combines TRBV15 with TRBJ2-1; 8 bases line up with TRBD2. Trimming at V came to 0 bases and at J to 9 bases, leaving 13 bases not matched to a gene. Germline values: CDR1 LNHNV, CDR2 YYDKDF (reference sequence). The CDR3 is 17 residues long. The CDR3 sequence: CATSRDSVLAVGSEQFF. CDR3 coding DNA: TGTGCCACCAGCAGAGATTCCGTACTAGCGGTCGGGAGTGAGCAGTTCTTC.

This chain joins TRBV28 and TRBJ2-5; D possibly corresponds to TRBD1 (6 bases). The V end was cut by 7 bases, the J end by 2 bases, with 14 bases between. The V gene's germline CDR1 is MDHEN and CDR2 SYDVKM. The CDR3 is made up of 14 amino acids. The CDR3 spells CASKIQGGQETQYF. In nucleotides, the CDR3 is TGTGCCAGCAAGATACAGGGTGGACAAGAGACCCAGTACTTC.

The rearrangement joins TRBV28 to TRBJ1-1; D is uncertain. Germline V gene lookup returns CDR1 MDHEN and CDR2 SYDVKM. This CDR3 comprises 13 residues. The V end lost 8 bases, the J end lost 6 bases, and 16 bases lay between the germline ends. This CDR3 reads CASQSRIRAEAFF. DNA of the CDR3: TGTGCCAGCCAATCCCGCATCAGAGCTGAAGCTTTCTTT.

Turning to this clone: An end of the junction does not agree with germline; a read error may underlie this. This rearrangement joins TRBV2 to TRBJ1-6; D ambiguous. This CDR3 contains 12 residues. CDR1 and CDR2 (germline): SNHLY, FYNNEI. This CDR3 reads CASRAMDRRCLF. The CDR3 region has the DNA TGTGCCAGCAGGGCTATGGACCGCCGATGTCTCTTT.

J is TRBJ2-1 and V is TRBV19; 9 bases map to TRBD2. With 3 bases clipped from V and 2 bases from J, the junction kept 5 bases outside the gene matches. The CDR3 has 16 amino acids. CDR1 is LNHDA, CDR2 SQIVND, per germline (reference sequence). The CDR3 reads CASSIGSGRAYNEQFF. In DNA form, the CDR3 reads TGTGCCAGTAGTATCGGTAGCGGGAGAGCCTACAATGAGCAGTTCTTC.

The chain is built from TRBV7-9 and TRBJ2-1, with D possibly TRBD2 on 5 matching bases. With 7 bases removed from V and 7 bases from J, the gap between germline ends came to 17 bases. The CDR3 totals 14 residues. The germline V gene has CDR1 SEHNR and CDR2 FQNEAQ (reference sequence). The CDR3 sequence: CASTTSGERNEQFF. CDR3 DNA: TGTGCCAGCACAACTTCCGGGGAGCGGAATGAGCAGTTCTTC.